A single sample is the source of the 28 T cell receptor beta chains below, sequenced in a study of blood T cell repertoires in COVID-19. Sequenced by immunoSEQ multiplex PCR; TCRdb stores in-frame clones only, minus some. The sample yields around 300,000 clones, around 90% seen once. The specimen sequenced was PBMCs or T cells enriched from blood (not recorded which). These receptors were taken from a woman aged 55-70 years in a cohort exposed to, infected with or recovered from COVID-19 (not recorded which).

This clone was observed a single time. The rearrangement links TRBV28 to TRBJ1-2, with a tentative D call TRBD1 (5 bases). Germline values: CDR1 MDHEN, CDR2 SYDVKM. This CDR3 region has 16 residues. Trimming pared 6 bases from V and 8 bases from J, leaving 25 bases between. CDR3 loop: CASSPGGGRQPSGYTF. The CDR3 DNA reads TGTGCCAGCAGCCCGGGGGGGGGAAGACAACCGTCGGGCTACACCTTC.

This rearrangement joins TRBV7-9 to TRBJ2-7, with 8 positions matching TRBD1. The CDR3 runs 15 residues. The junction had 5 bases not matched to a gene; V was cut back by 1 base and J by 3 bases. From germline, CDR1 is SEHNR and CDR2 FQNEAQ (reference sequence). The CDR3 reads CASSLGFGQGYEQYF. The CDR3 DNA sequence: TGTGCCAGCAGCTTAGGGTTTGGACAGGGCTACGAGCAGTACTTC.

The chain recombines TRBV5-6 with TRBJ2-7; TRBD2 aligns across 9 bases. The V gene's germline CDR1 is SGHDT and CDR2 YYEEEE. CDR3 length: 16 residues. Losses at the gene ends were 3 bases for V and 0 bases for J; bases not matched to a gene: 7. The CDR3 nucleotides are TGTGCCAGCAGCTCCTTAGCGGGAGAGGTCTCCTACGAGCAGTACTTC. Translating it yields CASSSLAGEVSYEQYF. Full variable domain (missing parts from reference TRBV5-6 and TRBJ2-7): DAGVTQSPTHLIKTRGQQVTLRCSPKSGHDTVSWYQQALGQGPQFIFQYYEEEERQRGNFPDRFSGHQFPNYSSELNVNALLLGDSALYLCASSSLAGEVSYEQYFGPGTRLTVT.

CDR3 nucleotides: TGTGCCAGCTCACCATGGGAGAATCAGCCCCAGCATTTT. This translates into CASSPWENQPQHF. V and J are TRBV18 and TRBJ1-5, with D unclear. Trimming shortened V by 2 bases and J by 4 bases, and 6 bases separated the two germline ends. This CDR3 has 13 residues. The germline V gene has CDR1 KGHSH and CDR2 LQKENI.

The CDR3 region is CASRLQGPGNTIYF. CDR3 nucleotides: TGTGCCAGCAGACTACAGGGACCTGGAAACACCATATATTTT. The genes are TRBV3-1 (or the pseudogene TRBV3-2) and TRBJ1-3, with D perhaps TRBD1 (6 bases). There are 14 residues in the CDR3. V dropped 6 bases and J dropped 2 bases, with 11 bases sitting between them. CDR1 and CDR2 (germline): LGHDT, YNNKEL (reference sequence).

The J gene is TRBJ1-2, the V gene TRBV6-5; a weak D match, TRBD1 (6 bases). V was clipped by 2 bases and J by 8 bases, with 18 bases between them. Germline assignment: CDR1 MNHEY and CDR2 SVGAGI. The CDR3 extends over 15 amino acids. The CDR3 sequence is CASSYVGRGSLGYTF. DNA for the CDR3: TGTGCCAGCAGTTACGTGGGCAGGGGAAGTTTAGGCTACACCTTC.

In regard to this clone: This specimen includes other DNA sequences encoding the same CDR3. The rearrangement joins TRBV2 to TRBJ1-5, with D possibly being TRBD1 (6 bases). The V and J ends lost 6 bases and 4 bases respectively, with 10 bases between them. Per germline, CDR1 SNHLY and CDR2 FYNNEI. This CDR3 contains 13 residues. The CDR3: CASRGTGNQPQHF. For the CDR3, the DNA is TGTGCCAGCAGGGGTACAGGGAATCAGCCCCAGCATTTT. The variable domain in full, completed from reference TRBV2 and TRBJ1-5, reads EPEVTQTPSHQVTQMGQEVILRCVPISNHLYFYWYRQILGQKVEFLVSFYNNEISEKSEIFDDQFSVERPDGSNFTLKIRSTKLEDSAMYFCASRGTGNQPQHFGDGTRLSIL.

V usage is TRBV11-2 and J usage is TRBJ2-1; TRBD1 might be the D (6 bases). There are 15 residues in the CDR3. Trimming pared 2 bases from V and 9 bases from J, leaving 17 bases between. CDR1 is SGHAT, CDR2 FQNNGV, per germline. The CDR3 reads CASSLSITGYGEQFF. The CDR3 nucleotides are TGTGCCAGCAGCTTAAGTATCACAGGGTACGGTGAGCAGTTCTTC.

The CDR3: CASSLAAAYYEQYF. DNA of the CDR3: TGTGCCAGCAGCTTAGCAGCCGCCTACTACGAGCAGTACTTC. The rearrangement links TRBV7-9 to TRBJ2-7; D not resolved. Germline loops: CDR1 SEHNR, CDR2 FQNEAQ (reference sequence). Trimming pared 0 bases from V and 3 bases from J, leaving 9 bases between. The CDR3 contains 14 residues.

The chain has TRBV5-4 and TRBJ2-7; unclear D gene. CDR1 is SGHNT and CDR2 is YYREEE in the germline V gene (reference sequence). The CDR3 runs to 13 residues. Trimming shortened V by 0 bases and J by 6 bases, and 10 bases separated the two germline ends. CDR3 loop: CASSLERLGEQYF. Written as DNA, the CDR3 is TGTGCCAGCAGCTTGGAGAGACTCGGCGAGCAGTACTTC.

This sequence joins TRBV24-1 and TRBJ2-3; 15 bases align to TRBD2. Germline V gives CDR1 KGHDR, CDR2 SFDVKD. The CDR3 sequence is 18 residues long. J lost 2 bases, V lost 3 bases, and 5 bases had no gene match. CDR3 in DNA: TGTGCCACCAGTGATCCCGGGACTAGCGGGAGGTTCACAGATACGCAGTATTTT. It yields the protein CATSDPGTSGRFTDTQYF.

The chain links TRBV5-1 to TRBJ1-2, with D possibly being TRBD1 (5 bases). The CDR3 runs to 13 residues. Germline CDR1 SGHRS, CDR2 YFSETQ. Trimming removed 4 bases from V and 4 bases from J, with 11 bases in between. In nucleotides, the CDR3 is TGCGCCAGCAGCCTAGACAGCTCCTATGGCTACACCTTC. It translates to CASSLDSSYGYTF.

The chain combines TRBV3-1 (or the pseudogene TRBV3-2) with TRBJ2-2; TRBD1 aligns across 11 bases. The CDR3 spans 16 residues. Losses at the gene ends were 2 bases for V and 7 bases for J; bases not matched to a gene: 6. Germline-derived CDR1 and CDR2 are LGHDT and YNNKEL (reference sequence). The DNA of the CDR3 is TGTGCCAGCAGCCAACCGGACAGGGGGCGAGGCGGGGAGCTGTTTTTT. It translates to CASSQPDRGRGGELFF.

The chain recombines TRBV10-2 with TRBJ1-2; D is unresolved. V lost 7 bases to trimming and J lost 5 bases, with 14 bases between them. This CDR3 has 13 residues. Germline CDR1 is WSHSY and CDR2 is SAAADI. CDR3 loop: CASTSTPGYGYTF. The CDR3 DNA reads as TGCGCCAGCACGAGTACGCCCGGTTATGGCTACACCTTC.

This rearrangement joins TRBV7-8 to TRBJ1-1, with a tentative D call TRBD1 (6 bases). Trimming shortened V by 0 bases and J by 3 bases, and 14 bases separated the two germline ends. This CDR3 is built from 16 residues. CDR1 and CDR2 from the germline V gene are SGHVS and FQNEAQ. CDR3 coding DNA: TGTGCCAGCAGCTTAGCTACAGGGACGGAGGACACTGAAGCTTTCTTT. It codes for CASSLATGTEDTEAFF.

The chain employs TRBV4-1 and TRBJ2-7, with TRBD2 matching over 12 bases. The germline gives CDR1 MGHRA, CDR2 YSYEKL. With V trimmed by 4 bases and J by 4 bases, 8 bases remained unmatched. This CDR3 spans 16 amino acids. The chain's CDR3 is CASSLYPGTSGYEQYF. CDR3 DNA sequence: TGCGCCAGCAGCCTTTACCCTGGGACTAGCGGGTACGAGCAGTACTTC.

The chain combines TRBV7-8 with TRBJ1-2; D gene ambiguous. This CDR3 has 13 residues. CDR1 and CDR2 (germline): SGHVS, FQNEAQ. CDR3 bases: TGTGCGTCTACCCGAGGCCCAGACTATGGCTACACCTTC. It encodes CASTRGPDYGYTF.

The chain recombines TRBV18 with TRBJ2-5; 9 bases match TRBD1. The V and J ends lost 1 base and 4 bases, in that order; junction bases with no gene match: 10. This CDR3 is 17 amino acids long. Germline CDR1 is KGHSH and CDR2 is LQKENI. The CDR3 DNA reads TGTGCCAGCTCACCACGTCGGGACAGGGTAGAGGGAGAGACCCAGTACTTC. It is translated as CASSPRRDRVEGETQYF.

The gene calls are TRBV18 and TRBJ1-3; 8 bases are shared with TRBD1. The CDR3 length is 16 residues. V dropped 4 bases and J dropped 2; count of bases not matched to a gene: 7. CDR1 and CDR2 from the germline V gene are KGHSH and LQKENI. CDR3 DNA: TGTGCCAGCTCACGAGGGACAGGAACCACTGGAAACACCATATATTTT. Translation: CASSRGTGTTGNTIYF.

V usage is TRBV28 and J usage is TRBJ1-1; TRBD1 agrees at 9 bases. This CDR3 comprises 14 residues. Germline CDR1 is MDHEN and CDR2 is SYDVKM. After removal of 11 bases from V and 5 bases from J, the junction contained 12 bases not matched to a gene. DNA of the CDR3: TGTGCCGCCCCGGGACAGGGTGGGGAAACTGAAGCTTTCTTT. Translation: CAAPGQGGETEAFF.

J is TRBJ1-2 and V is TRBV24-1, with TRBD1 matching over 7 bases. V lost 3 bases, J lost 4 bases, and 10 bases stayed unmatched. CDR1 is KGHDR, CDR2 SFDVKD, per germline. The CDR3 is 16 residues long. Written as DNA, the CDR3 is TGTGCCACCAGTGATGTGAACAGGGGACGAAGCTATGGCTACACCTTC. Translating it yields CATSDVNRGRSYGYTF.

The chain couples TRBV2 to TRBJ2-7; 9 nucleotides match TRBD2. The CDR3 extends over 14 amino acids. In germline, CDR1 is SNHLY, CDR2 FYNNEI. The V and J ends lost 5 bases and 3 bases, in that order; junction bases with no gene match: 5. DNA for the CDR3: TGTGCCAGCAGTCTAGCGGGATTGTACTACGAGCAGTACTTC. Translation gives CASSLAGLYYEQYF.

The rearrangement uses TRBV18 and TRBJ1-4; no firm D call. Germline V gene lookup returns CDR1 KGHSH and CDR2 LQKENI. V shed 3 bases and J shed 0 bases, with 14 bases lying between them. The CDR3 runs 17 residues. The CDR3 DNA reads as TGTGCCAGCTCACCTAAACCGACGGGAGCAACTAATGAAAAACTGTTTTTT. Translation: CASSPKPTGATNEKLFF.

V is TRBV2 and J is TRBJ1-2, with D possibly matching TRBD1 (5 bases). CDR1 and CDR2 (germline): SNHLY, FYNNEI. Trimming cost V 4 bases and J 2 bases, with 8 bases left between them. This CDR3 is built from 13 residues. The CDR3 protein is CASSAGSNYGYTF. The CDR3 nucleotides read TGTGCCAGCAGTGCAGGGTCGAACTATGGCTACACCTTC.

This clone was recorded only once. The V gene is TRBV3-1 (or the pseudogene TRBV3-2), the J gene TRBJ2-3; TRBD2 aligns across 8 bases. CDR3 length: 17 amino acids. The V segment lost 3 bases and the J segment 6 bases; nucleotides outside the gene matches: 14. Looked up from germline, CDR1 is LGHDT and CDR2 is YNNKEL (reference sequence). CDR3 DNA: TGTGCCAGCAGCCAGGGGGTAGCGGGACCGAGGGAGGATACGCAGTATTTT. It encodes CASSQGVAGPREDTQYF.

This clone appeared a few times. In DNA form, the CDR3 reads TGTGCCACCAGCAGACTAGCGGGAGGGCTCATCGAGCAGTACTTC. Its translation: CATSRLAGGLIEQYF. J is TRBJ2-7 and V is TRBV15; 12 bases match TRBD2. The V and J ends lost 2 bases and 6 bases, in that order; junction bases with no gene match: 5. This CDR3 comprises 15 residues. Germline-derived CDR1 and CDR2 are LNHNV and YYDKDF (reference sequence).

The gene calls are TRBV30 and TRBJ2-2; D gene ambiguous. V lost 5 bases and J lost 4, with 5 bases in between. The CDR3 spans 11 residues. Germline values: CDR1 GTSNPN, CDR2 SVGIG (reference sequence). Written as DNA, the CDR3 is TGTGCCTGGCAGCGCACCGGGGAGCTGTTTTTT. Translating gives CAWQRTGELFF.

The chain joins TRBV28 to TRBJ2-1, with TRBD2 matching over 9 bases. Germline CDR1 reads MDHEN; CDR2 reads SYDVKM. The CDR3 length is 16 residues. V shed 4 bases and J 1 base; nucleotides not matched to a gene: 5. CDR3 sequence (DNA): TGTGCCAGCAGTTCCGTTACTAGCGGGTCCTACAATGAGCAGTTCTTC. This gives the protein CASSSVTSGSYNEQFF.